The 5 T cell receptor beta chains in this list originate from one sample, sequenced in a study of identical twins. TCRdb re-analysed the 5' RACE reads in MiXCR, keeping a single row per CDR3 protein. The table records 400,000 to 500,000 distinct CDR3 sequences, around 20% of them present only once. Sequencing was done on a sample of naive T cells sorted from blood. These receptors originate from a man aged 50 or older in good health.

This clonotype has at least ten counts. V usage is TRBV12-3 or TRBV12-4 and J usage is TRBJ2-7, with 8 bases lining up with TRBD1. The CDR3 has 13 amino acids. Trimming cost V 4 bases and J 6 bases; bases outside gene matches: 5. CDR3 protein: CASSSTGVAEQYF. The CDR3 region has the DNA TGTGCCAGCAGTTCGACAGGGGTCGCCGAGCAGTACTTC.

The chain links TRBV12-3 or TRBV12-4 to TRBJ1-5, with TRBD1 as a possible D gene (5 bases). The CDR3 spans 12 residues. V was clipped by 6 bases and J by 7 bases, with 10 bases between them. The CDR3 sequence: CASRRGRQPQHF. The CDR3 bases are TGTGCCAGCAGGCGGGGGAGGCAGCCCCAGCATTTT.

This clonotype appeared a few times. The chain employs TRBV20-1 and TRBJ2-7, with 9 nucleotides matching TRBD2. Germline V gene data show CDR1 as DFQATT and CDR2 as SNEGSKA (reference sequence). J was trimmed by 5 bases and V by 4 bases; bases with no gene match: 9. The CDR3 sequence is 14 residues long. In DNA, the CDR3 is TGCAGTGCTACGACCGGGACTAGCATCGACGAGCAGTACTTC. This encodes CSATTGTSIDEQYF.

The table lists this clonotype with many counts. This chain uses TRBV7-9 with TRBJ1-1; TRBD1 might be the D (5 bases). V lost 8 bases, J lost 0 bases, and 22 bases lay in between. The length of the CDR3 is 17 residues. Germline values: CDR1 SEHNR, CDR2 FQNEAQ (reference sequence). CDR3 coding DNA: TGTGCCAGCTACACGGTTGGGGCCCTTGGAATGAACACTGAAGCTTTCTTT. It encodes CASYTVGALGMNTEAFF.

This clonotype was picked up many times. The V call is TRBV20-1, the J call TRBJ2-3, with TRBD2 matching over 13 bases. Trimming cost V 5 bases and J 1 base; bases outside gene matches: 6. Germline values: CDR1 DFQATT, CDR2 SNEGSKA (reference sequence). There are 16 residues in the CDR3. The CDR3 here is CSAGTSGRGGTDTQYF. In DNA form, the CDR3 reads TGCAGTGCTGGAACTAGCGGGAGGGGGGGCACAGATACGCAGTATTTT.